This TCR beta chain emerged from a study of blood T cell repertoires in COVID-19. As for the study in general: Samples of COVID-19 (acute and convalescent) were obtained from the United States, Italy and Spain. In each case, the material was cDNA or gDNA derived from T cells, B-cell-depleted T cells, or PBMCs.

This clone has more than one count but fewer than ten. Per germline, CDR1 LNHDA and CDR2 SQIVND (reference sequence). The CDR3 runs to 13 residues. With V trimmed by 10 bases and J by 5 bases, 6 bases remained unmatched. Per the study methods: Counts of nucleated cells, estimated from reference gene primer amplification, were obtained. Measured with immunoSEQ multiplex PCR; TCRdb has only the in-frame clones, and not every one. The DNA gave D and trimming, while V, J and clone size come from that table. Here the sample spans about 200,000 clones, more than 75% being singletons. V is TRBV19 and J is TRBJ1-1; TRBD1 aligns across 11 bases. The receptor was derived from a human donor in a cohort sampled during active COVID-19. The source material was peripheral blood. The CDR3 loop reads CAIMDRGLTEAFF. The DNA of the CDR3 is TGTGCCATCATGGACAGGGGGCTTACTGAAGCTTTCTTT.